Below are 19 T cell receptor beta chains sequenced from a single sample in a study of beta chain features in type 1 diabetes. These receptors have no known antigen. Study observations and caveats: Among all four CD4+ subsets, Type 1 diabetes patients had TCRB CDR3s that were moderately but significantly shorter.

Since all of the isolated RNA was reverse transcribed, expressed TCRB transcripts were what got sequenced. The assay was immunoSEQ multiplex PCR, and TCRdb's table has in-frame clones only and misses some. Among about 340,000 clones, roughly 8.8% were seen once, and the ten largest hold 0.95% to 1.1%. Input material: central memory CD4+ T cells from blood. Receptor source: a man aged 25-45 years with type 1 diabetes.

This rearrangement joins TRBV7-2 to TRBJ2-1; 10 bases fit TRBD2. V trimming: 6 bases; J trimming: 7 bases; junction bases outside the gene matches: 12. There are 16 residues in the CDR3. Germline CDR1 SGHTA, CDR2 FQGNSA. The CDR3 reads CASRSFSGGAVNEQFF. In nucleotides, the CDR3 is TGTGCCAGCAGGTCCTTCAGCGGGGGGGCGGTTAATGAGCAGTTCTTC.

This clone was counted a few times. V usage is TRBV11-2 and J usage is TRBJ1-2, with D hard to call. CDR1 is SGHAT, CDR2 FQNNGV, per germline. The CDR3 runs to 12 residues. Deletions cut 5 bases from V and 3 bases from J, with 7 bases between. The CDR3 DNA reads TGTGCCAGCAGCCCCCGTGACTATGGCTACACCTTC. This sequence encodes CASSPRDYGYTF.

The CDR3 loop reads CASSASGDTQYF. DNA of the CDR3: TGTGCCAGTAGTGCTTCAGGCGATACGCAGTATTTT. The V gene is TRBV19, the J gene TRBJ2-3; D unresolved. The CDR3 runs to 12 residues. CDR1 is LNHDA, CDR2 SQIVND, per germline (reference sequence). Between the trimmed V and J ends, which lost 5 bases and 6 bases, there was a span of 9 bases.

The V and J genes are TRBV7-2 and TRBJ1-1; D possibly corresponds to TRBD1 (5 bases). With 4 bases removed from V and 3 bases from J, the gap between germline ends came to 24 bases. Germline assignment: CDR1 SGHTA and CDR2 FQGNSA. The CDR3 is 18 residues long. Written as DNA, the CDR3 is TGTGCCAGCAGCTCCACCCGGGTCGGGGGGTACCGACACACTGAAGCTTTCTTT. This translates into CASSSTRVGGYRHTEAFF.

This clone showed up just a few times. The chain's CDR3 is CASSQWGNNSPLHF. As DNA, the CDR3 is TGCGCCAGCAGCCAATGGGGAAATAATTCACCCCTCCACTTT. This chain links TRBV4-1 with TRBJ1-6; D is uncertain. The CDR3 spans 14 residues. V lost 2 bases, J lost 5 bases, and 7 bases lay in between. Germline V gene lookup returns CDR1 MGHRA and CDR2 YSYEKL.

The rearrangement links TRBV30 to TRBJ1-2; TRBD1 is a possible D gene (5 bases). The CDR3 length is 13 residues. V shed 0 bases and J shed 8 bases, with 13 bases lying between them. Germline V gives CDR1 GTSNPN, CDR2 SVGIG (reference sequence). This CDR3 is CAWSVSSNRGYTF. The CDR3 DNA sequence: TGTGCCTGGAGTGTCTCCTCGAACAGGGGCTACACCTTC.

In this sample, this clone turned up a few times. The rearrangement joins TRBV4-3 to TRBJ2-4; no definite D call. The ends were cut back, 3 bases at V and 1 base at J, with 13 bases in the middle. This CDR3 is built from 16 residues. From germline, CDR1 is LGHNA and CDR2 YSLEER. CDR3 sequence: CASSQGNEMAKNIQYF. In DNA, the CDR3 is TGCGCCAGCAGCCAGGGGAATGAGATGGCCAAAAACATTCAGTACTTC.

This clone was seen a handful of times. The chain uses TRBV5-1 and TRBJ2-7; D is unresolved. The germline V and J ends were trimmed by 0 bases and 2 bases, with 9 bases remaining between them. This CDR3 has 14 residues. Per germline, CDR1 SGHRS and CDR2 YFSETQ. CDR3 DNA sequence: TGCGCCAGCAGCTTGGCCCCGGACGCCTACGAGCAGTACTTC. Amino acid sequence: CASSLAPDAYEQYF.

The rearrangement uses TRBV6-6 and TRBJ1-5; D may be TRBD1 (6 bases). Trimming removed 2 bases at V and 1 base at J, with 9 bases between. Germline CDR1 reads MNHNY; CDR2 reads SVGAGI (reference sequence). The CDR3 has 15 amino acids. The CDR3, as DNA: TGTGCCAGCAGTTACGCCACAGGGAGCAATCAGCCCCAGCATTTT. Translation gives CASSYATGSNQPQHF.

The chain combines TRBV29-1 with TRBJ2-6; D perhaps matches TRBD2 (6 bases). V was pared by 4 bases and J by 2 bases, with 9 bases between. CDR1 and CDR2 (germline): SQVTM, ANQGSEA. The CDR3 has 14 residues. The CDR3 coding sequence is TGCAGCGTTGCCGCGGGGACTGGGGCCAACGTCCTGACTTTC. Translation: CSVAAGTGANVLTF.

The genes are TRBV29-1 and TRBJ1-2; D is undetermined. In germline, CDR1 is SQVTM, CDR2 ANQGSEA. V lost 7 bases and J 1 base, leaving 7 bases between the germline ends. CDR3 length equals 11 residues. CDR3 sequence: CSDQDNYGYTF. The CDR3 DNA reads TGCAGCGATCAGGATAACTATGGCTACACCTTC.

There are a few counts of this clone. The same CDR3 arises from other DNA sequences in this sample as well. V is TRBV6-5 and J is TRBJ1-5; D call uncertain. The CDR3 runs 13 residues. CDR1 and CDR2 (germline): MNHEY, SVGAGI. V lost 2 bases and J lost 2, with 4 bases in between. The CDR3 DNA reads as TGTGCCAGCAGTTACGGGCGCAATCAGCCCCAGCATTTT. This codes for CASSYGRNQPQHF.

This clone was seen a handful of times. This rearrangement joins TRBV5-4 to TRBJ2-5, with a weak D call TRBD2 (6 bases). CDR3 length: 16 amino acids. The ends were cut back, 2 bases at V and 3 bases at J, with 17 bases in the middle. CDR1 and CDR2 (germline): SGHNT, YYREEE (reference sequence). CDR3 sequence reads: CASSLWTGTLEETQYF. The CDR3 nucleotides are TGTGCCAGCAGCTTATGGACTGGGACTCTGGAAGAGACCCAGTACTTC.

The chain links TRBV2 to TRBJ2-1; no definite D call. The CDR3 spans 15 residues. CDR1 and CDR2 from the germline V gene are SNHLY and FYNNEI. Deletions cut 7 bases from V and 7 bases from J, with 20 bases between. The CDR3 protein is CASKGTDARANEQFF. CDR3 in DNA: TGTGCCAGCAAGGGAACGGACGCCCGAGCTAATGAGCAGTTCTTC. Full variable domain (remainder filled in from reference TRBV2 and TRBJ2-1): EPEVTQTPSHQVTQMGQEVILRCVPISNHLYFYWYRQILGQKVEFLVSFYNNEISEKSEIFDDQFSVERPDGSNFTLKIRSTKLEDSAMYFCASKGTDARANEQFFGPGTRLTVL.

On this clone: Mismatch with germline at one junction end may stem from a read error. The rearrangement links TRBV10-3 to TRBJ2-1, with 8 bases fitting TRBD1. The CDR3 consists of 15 residues. Germline V CDR1 and CDR2: ENHRY, SYGVKD. CDR3 region: CASSPTGDGYNEQFF. CDR3 nucleotide sequence: TGTGCCAGCAGTCCGACAGGGGATGGCTACAATGAGCAGTTCTTC.

The chain uses TRBV4-3 and TRBJ2-5; D perhaps matches TRBD2 (5 bases). The CDR3 consists of 15 residues. Germline V gene lookup returns CDR1 LGHNA and CDR2 YSLEER. Trimming stripped 1 base from V and 2 bases from J, with 11 bases between. The CDR3 loop reads CASSQGLGGQETQYF. CDR3 bases: TGCGCCAGCAGCCAAGGGTTAGGCGGGCAAGAGACCCAGTACTTC.

This chain connects TRBV2 to TRBJ2-4, with 7 bases matching TRBD2. This CDR3 is built from 13 residues. From germline, CDR1 is SNHLY and CDR2 FYNNEI. The junction had 3 bases not matched to a gene; V was cut back by 4 bases and J by 6 bases. CDR3 amino acids: CASSGGGGNIQYF. For the CDR3, the DNA is TGTGCCAGCAGTGGCGGGGGTGGAAACATTCAGTACTTC. Using reference TRBV2 and TRBJ2-4 for the parts outside the CDR3, the full variable domain is EPEVTQTPSHQVTQMGQEVILRCVPISNHLYFYWYRQILGQKVEFLVSFYNNEISEKSEIFDDQFSVERPDGSNFTLKIRSTKLEDSAMYFCASSGGGGNIQYFGAGTRLSVL.

There are a few counts of this clone. The V and J genes are TRBV19 and TRBJ2-6; the D is unclear. Trimming took 5 bases from V and 1 from J, leaving 3 bases between them. CDR1 and CDR2 from the germline V gene are LNHDA and SQIVND (reference sequence). The CDR3 is made up of 13 amino acids. CDR3: CASSESGANVLTF. The CDR3, as DNA: TGTGCCAGTAGTGAGTCTGGGGCCAACGTCCTGACTTTC.

This clone has only a few counts. This chain connects TRBV9 to TRBJ2-5; D might be TRBD1 (5 bases). V was clipped by 0 bases and J by 1 base, with 10 bases between them. Germline CDR1 SGDLS, CDR2 YYNGEE. CDR3 length: 15 residues. For the CDR3, the DNA is TGTGCCAGCAGCGTAGACGGGCAGGGCCAAGAGACCCAGTACTTC. It is translated as CASSVDGQGQETQYF. Filled out from reference TRBV9 and TRBJ2-5, the complete variable domain reads DSGVTQTPKHLITATGQRVTLRCSPRSGDLSVYWYQQSLDQGLQFLIQYYNGEERAKGNILERFSAQQFPDLHSELNLSSLELGDSALYFCASSVDGQGQETQYFGPGTRLLVL.